These 28 T cell receptor beta chains share one sample of origin, sequenced in a study of monozygotic twins with inflammatory bowel disease. TCRdb re-analyzed the 5' RACE reads; it lists each CDR3 protein once, without DNA. This sample's table reports a few hundred thousand distinct CDR3 sequences. Sample: blood. The receptors derive from a human donor with ulcerative colitis or Crohn's disease, or a healthy co-twin of an affected twin (not recorded which).

The chain employs TRBV7-3 and TRBJ2-1; TCRdb gives TRBD1 as the D gene, but with no DNA this cannot be confirmed. Germline V CDR1 and CDR2: SGHTA, FQGTGA. CDR3 length equals 14 residues. The CDR3 sequence: CASSRGEPWSEQFF.

The CDR3 reads CASSKGEYHEANYGYTF. The V and J genes are TRBV4-2 and TRBJ1-2. The CDR3 length is 17 residues. CDR1 and CDR2 from the germline V gene are LGHNA and YNFKEQ.

The rearrangement links TRBV7-3 to TRBJ2-3; TCRdb returns TRBD2, unconfirmable since there is no DNA. Germline V lookup: CDR1 SGHTA, CDR2 FQGTGA. The CDR3 contains 18 residues. CDR3 protein: CASSLFGGGSAPVDTQYF.

This chain uses TRBV7-9 with TRBJ2-7. Germline loops: CDR1 SEHNR, CDR2 FQNEAQ (reference sequence). CDR3 length: 15 amino acids. This CDR3 is CASSASAGGSYEQYF. The whole variable domain, filled in from reference TRBV7-9 and TRBJ2-7, reads DTGVSQNPRHKITKRGQNVTFRCDPISEHNRLYWYRQTLGQGPEFLTYFQNEAQLEKSRLLSDRFSAERPKGSFSTLEIQRTEQGDSAMYLCASSASAGGSYEQYFGPGTRLTVT.

The chain couples TRBV2 to TRBJ2-5; TCRdb's assignment of TRBD2 cannot be checked, as there is no DNA. The germline CDR1 and CDR2 sequences are SNHLY and FYNNEI. The CDR3 is 18 amino acids. CDR3 in amino acids: CASSEAGLAGTYQETQYF.

The rearrangement joins TRBV3-1 to TRBJ1-6. CDR1 is LGHDT, CDR2 YNNKEL, per germline (reference sequence). The CDR3 runs 14 residues. The CDR3 is CASRQVTYNSPLHF.

The chain has TRBV12-3 or TRBV12-4 and TRBJ1-3. CDR3 size: 17 residues. This CDR3 is CASSSPTEGSSGNTIYF.

V and J are TRBV7-7 and TRBJ2-3; TCRdb reports TRBD1, a call that lacks DNA to check it against. This CDR3 is built from 15 residues. The germline CDR1 and CDR2 sequences are SSHAT and FNYEAQ (reference sequence). The CDR3 spells CASRPGTGGADTQYF.

The chain is built from TRBV27 and TRBJ1-5; without DNA, the TCRdb call of TRBD1 cannot be checked. Germline V gives CDR1 MNHEY, CDR2 SMNVEV (reference sequence). CDR3 length: 14 amino acids. Here the CDR3 reads CASSPNRGNQPQHF.

CDR3 in amino acids: CASRGGVDYTF. The rearrangement links TRBV5-6 to TRBJ1-2; the TRBD1 assignment by TCRdb is unverifiable without DNA. Germline V gene lookup returns CDR1 SGHDT and CDR2 YYEEEE. This CDR3 contains 11 residues.

J is TRBJ2-7 and V is TRBV7-2; TCRdb gives TRBD2 as the D gene, but with no DNA this cannot be confirmed. The CDR3 loop spans 15 amino acids. Germline CDR1 and CDR2: SGHTA and FQGNSA. CDR3 loop: CASSFLGLKKYEQYF.

V usage is TRBV18 and J usage is TRBJ2-1. Germline V CDR1 and CDR2: KGHSH, LQKENI. The CDR3 extends over 14 amino acids. The CDR3 protein is CASSPPNSYNEQFF.

V and J are TRBV5-1 and TRBJ2-1; the TCRdb call, TRBD2, lacks DNA for checking. The CDR3 contains 13 residues. Germline CDR1 reads SGHRS; CDR2 reads YFSETQ. The CDR3 sequence is CASSLGTSRGKFF.

The gene calls are TRBV5-6 and TRBJ1-4. The V gene's germline CDR1 is SGHDT and CDR2 YYEEEE. The CDR3 is 17 amino acids. CDR3: CASSLNIVGQSNEKLFF.

V and J are TRBV19 and TRBJ1-1; TCRdb returns TRBD1, unconfirmable since there is no DNA. The CDR3 runs 12 residues. Germline CDR1 LNHDA, CDR2 SQIVND (reference sequence). CDR3 sequence reads: CASNSRRTEAFF.

V is TRBV5-1 and J is TRBJ1-2. Germline CDR1 reads SGHRS; CDR2 reads YFSETQ. The CDR3 sequence is 15 residues long. This CDR3 reads CASSLGQRPNYGYTF.

The chain uses TRBV7-9 and TRBJ1-1; TCRdb's assignment of TRBD1 cannot be checked, as there is no DNA. This CDR3 has 16 residues. Germline CDR1 reads SEHNR; CDR2 reads FQNEAQ (reference sequence). The CDR3 protein is CASSSLNRAMNTEAFF.

This sequence joins TRBV29-1 and TRBJ2-3; TCRdb's assignment of TRBD1 cannot be checked, as there is no DNA. CDR1 and CDR2 (germline): SQVTM, ANQGSEA. This CDR3 spans 14 amino acids. CDR3 sequence reads: CSGATGIITDTQYF.

The chain combines TRBV25-1 with TRBJ2-2; TCRdb picks TRBD2, but there is no DNA to check that call. The CDR3 length is 14 residues. Per germline, CDR1 MGHDK and CDR2 SYGVNS. CDR3 region: CASSELAGTGELFF. The whole variable domain, filled in from reference TRBV25-1 and TRBJ2-2, reads EADIYQTPRYLVIGTGKKITLECSQTMGHDKMYWYQQDPGMELHLIHYSYGVNSTEKGDLSSESTVSRIRTEHFPLTLESARPSHTSQYLCASSELAGTGELFFGEGSRLTVL.

The chain employs TRBV5-6 and TRBJ1-4; lacking DNA, the TRBD1 call made by TCRdb goes unchecked. Germline V gives CDR1 SGHDT, CDR2 YYEEEE. The CDR3 runs 14 residues. The CDR3: CASSLADSYEKLFF.

This chain uses TRBV11-2 with TRBJ2-1; TCRdb lists TRBD2, though no DNA is available to test this call. Germline CDR1 SGHAT, CDR2 FQNNGV. This CDR3 contains 15 residues. CDR3 amino acids: CASSLLRGRVGEQFF.

The chain uses TRBV7-6 and TRBJ2-7. CDR1 and CDR2 from the germline V gene are SGHVS and FNYEAQ. CDR3 length: 14 residues. The CDR3 protein is CASSLVGELGEQYF.

The chain has TRBV6-1 and TRBJ1-2; TCRdb reports TRBD1, a call that lacks DNA to check it against. The CDR3 totals 15 residues. In germline, CDR1 is MNHNS, CDR2 SASEGT. The CDR3 reads CASRFDGQGAPGYTF.

The V call is TRBV18, the J call TRBJ2-3; TCRdb calls TRBD2, which cannot be checked without DNA. The CDR3 sequence is 15 residues long. Germline loops: CDR1 KGHSH, CDR2 LQKENI. CDR3 sequence: CASSPVAGDTDTQYF.

The chain has TRBV19 and TRBJ2-5. The CDR3 is 13 amino acids. Germline V gene sequence: CDR1 LNHDA, CDR2 SQIVND (reference sequence). CDR3 loop: CASSIYMQETQYF.

The chain joins TRBV5-1 to TRBJ2-2; TCRdb picks TRBD2, but there is no DNA to check that call. The CDR3 loop spans 16 amino acids. CDR1 and CDR2 from the germline V gene are SGHRS and YFSETQ. The CDR3 loop is CASSLYVTSNTGELFF. The full variable domain, completed using reference TRBV5-1 and TRBJ2-2, is KAGVTQTPRYLIKTRGQQVTLSCSPISGHRSVSWYQQTPGQGLQFLFEYFSETQRNKGNFPGRFSGRQFSNSRSEMNVSTLELGDSALYLCASSLYVTSNTGELFFGEGSRLTVL.

The chain links TRBV3-1 to TRBJ2-7; TCRdb names TRBD1, which stays unverified in the absence of DNA. Germline assignment: CDR1 LGHDT and CDR2 YNNKEL (reference sequence). CDR3 length equals 13 residues. The CDR3 is CASSRGVSYEQYF.

The chain employs TRBV29-1 and TRBJ2-5; TCRdb lists TRBD1, though no DNA is available to test this call. The CDR3 has 14 residues. From germline, CDR1 is SQVTM and CDR2 ANQGSEA. The CDR3 is CSVGPRLIKETQYF.